The present T cell receptor (beta chain) was sequenced within a study of CXCR3-negative and CXCR3-positive naive CD8 T cells. All TRB cDNA libraries came from 5' RACE performed with UMI labels. TCRdb reworked the 5' RACE reads into one entry per CDR3 protein, no DNA. The repertoire shows about 120,000 distinct CDR3 sequences; the top ten hold approximately 0.3%. Cells classed as naive CD8+ T cells were CD45RO-CCR7+CD27+CD95-. The germline CDR1 and CDR2 sequences are SQVTM and ANQGSEA. The CDR3 sequence is 12 residues long. The TCR sequence derives from a human donor in good health. Some clones in this sample may be carry-over from other donors' samples. Input material: naive CXCR3- CD8+ T cells from blood. Subset denoted: CD45RO-CCR7+CD27+CD95- naive CD8+ T cells lacking CXCR3 (TNR3-). The chain has TRBV29-1 and TRBJ2-7; absent DNA, TCRdb's TRBD1 call cannot be checked. CDR3 region: CSAGTDFYEQYF.